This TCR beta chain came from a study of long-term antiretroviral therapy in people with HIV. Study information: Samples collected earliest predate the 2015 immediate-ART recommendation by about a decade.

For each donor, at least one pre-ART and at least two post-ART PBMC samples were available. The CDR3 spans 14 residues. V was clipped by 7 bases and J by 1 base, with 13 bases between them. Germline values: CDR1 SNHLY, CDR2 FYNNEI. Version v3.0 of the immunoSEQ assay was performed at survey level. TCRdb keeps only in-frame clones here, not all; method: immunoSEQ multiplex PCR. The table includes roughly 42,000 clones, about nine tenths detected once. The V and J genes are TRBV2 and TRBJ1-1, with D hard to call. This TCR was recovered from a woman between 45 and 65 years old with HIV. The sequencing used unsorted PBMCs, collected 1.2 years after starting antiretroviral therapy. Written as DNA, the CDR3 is TGTGCCAGCACCCTAGGACGTGGGAACACTGAAGCTTTCTTT. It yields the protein CASTLGRGNTEAFF.